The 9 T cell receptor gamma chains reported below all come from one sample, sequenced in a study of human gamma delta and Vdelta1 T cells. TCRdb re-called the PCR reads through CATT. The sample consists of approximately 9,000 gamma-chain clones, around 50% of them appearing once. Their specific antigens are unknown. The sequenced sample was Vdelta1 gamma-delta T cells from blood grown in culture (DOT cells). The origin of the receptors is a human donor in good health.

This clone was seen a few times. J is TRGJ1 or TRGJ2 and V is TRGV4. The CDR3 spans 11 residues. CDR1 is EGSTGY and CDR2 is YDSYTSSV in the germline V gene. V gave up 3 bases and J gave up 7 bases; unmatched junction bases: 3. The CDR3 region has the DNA TGTGCCACCTGGGATTGGTATAAGAAACTCTTT. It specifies CATWDWYKKLF.

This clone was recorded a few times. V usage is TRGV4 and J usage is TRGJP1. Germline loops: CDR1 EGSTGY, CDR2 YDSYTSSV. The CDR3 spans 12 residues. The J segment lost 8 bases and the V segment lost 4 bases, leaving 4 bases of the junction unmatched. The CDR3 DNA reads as TGTGCCACCTGGGACCCCGGTTGGTTCAAGATATTT. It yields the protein CATWDPGWFKIF.

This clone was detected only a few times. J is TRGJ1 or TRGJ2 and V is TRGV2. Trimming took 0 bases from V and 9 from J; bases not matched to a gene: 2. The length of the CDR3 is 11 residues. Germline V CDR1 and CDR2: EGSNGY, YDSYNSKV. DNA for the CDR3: TGTGCCACCTGGGACGGGACTAAGAAACTCTTT. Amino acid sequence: CATWDGTKKLF.

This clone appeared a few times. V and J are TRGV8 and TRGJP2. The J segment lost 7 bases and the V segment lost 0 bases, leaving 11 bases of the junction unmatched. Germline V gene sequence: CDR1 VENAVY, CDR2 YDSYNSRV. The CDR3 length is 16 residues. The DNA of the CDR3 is TGTGCCACCTGGGATAGGCCCAACCAGACTGATTGGATCAAGACGTTT. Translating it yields CATWDRPNQTDWIKTF.

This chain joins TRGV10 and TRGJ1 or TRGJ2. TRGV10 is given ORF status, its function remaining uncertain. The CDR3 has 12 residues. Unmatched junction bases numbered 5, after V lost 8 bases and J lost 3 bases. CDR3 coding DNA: TGTGCTGCGTGGGTTATTTATTATAAGAAACTCTTT. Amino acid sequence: CAAWVIYYKKLF.

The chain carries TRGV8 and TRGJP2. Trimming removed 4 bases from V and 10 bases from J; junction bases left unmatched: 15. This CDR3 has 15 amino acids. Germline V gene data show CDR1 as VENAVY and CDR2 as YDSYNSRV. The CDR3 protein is CATWDEAWGIWIKTF. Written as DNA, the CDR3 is TGTGCCACCTGGGACGAGGCGTGGGGAATTTGGATCAAGACGTTT.

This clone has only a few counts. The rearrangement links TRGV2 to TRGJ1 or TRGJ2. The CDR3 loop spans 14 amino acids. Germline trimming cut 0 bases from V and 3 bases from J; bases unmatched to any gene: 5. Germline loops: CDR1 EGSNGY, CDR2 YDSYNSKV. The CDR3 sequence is CATWDGISYYKKLF. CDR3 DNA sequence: TGTGCCACCTGGGACGGGATTAGTTATTATAAGAAACTCTTT.

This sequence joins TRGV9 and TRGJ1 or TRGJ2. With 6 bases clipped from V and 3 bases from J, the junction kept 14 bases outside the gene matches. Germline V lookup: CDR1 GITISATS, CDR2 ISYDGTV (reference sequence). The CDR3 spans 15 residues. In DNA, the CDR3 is TGTGCCTTGTGGATGAGGACCCAATCTTATTATAAGAAACTCTTT. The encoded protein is CALWMRTQSYYKKLF.

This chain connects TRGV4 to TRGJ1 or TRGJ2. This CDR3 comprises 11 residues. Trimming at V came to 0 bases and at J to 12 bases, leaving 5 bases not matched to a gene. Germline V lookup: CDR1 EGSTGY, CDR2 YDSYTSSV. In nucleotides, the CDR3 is TGTGCCACCTGGGATGGGCTTGTGAAACTCTTT. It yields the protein CATWDGLVKLF.